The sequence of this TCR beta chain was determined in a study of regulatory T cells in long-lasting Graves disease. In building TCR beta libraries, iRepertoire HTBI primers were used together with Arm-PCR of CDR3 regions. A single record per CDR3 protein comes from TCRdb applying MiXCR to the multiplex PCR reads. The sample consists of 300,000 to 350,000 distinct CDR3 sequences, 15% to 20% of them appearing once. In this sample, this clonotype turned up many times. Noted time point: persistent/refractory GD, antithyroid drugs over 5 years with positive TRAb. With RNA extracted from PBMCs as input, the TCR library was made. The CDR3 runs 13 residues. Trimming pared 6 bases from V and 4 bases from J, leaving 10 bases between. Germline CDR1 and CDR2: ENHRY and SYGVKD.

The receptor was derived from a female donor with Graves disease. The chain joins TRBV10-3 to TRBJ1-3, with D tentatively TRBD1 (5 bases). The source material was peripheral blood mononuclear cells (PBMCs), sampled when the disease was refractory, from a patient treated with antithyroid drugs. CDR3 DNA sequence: TGTGCCATCAGGGAGGGACTCGGAAACACCATATATTTT. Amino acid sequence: CAIREGLGNTIYF.